The rows below give T cell receptor beta chains drawn from one sample of a study of blood T cell repertoires in COVID-19. The protocol was immunoSEQ multiplex PCR, while the TCRdb copy is restricted to in-frame clones and leaves out a portion. In the table there are 300,000 to 450,000 clones, roughly 86% of which are singletons. The sequenced material came from peripheral blood. The receptors shown here come from a woman in her sixties or seventies with COVID-19, enrolled during active disease. Both conserved end residues are part of each CDR3. The D gene is left open where the match is weak. Clone size is stated in some rows and not others, as once, few, many or a class when expanded.

DNA | CDR3 | V | D | J | size
TGCGCCAGCAGCTTGGGAGGGTATTCCAATCAGCCCCAGCATTTT | CASSLGGYSNQPQHF | TRBV5-1 | . | TRBJ1-5 | .
TGTGCCAGCAGCGTAGCAACGGGGGGGCTGGGAGAGACCCAGTACTTC | CASSVATGGLGETQYF | TRBV9 | TRBD2 | TRBJ2-5 | .
TGTGCCAGCTCACTCCTCCTCGGACAGGGGGACGTGGGTGACTATGGCTACACCTTC | CASSLLLGQGDVGDYGYTF | TRBV18 | TRBD1 | TRBJ1-2 | .
TGTGCCAGCAGCACTATCGACAGCCGCTATGGGGCCATATATTTT | CASSTIDSRYGAIYF | TRBV11-2 | . | TRBJ1-3 | few
TGTGCCAGCAGCCATAGCGGGGGGGCAGCCGCCGGGGAGCTGTTTTTT | CASSHSGGAAAGELFF | TRBV7-3 | TRBD2 | TRBJ2-2 | .
TGTGCCAGCAGCCAACCCGGGTTCACTGAAGCTTTCTTT | CASSQPGFTEAFF | TRBV7-3 | . | TRBJ1-1 | .
TGCGCCAGCAGCTTCGGGACAGGGTGGATGAACACTGAAGCTTTCTTT | CASSFGTGWMNTEAFF | TRBV5-1 | TRBD1 | TRBJ1-1 | .
TGTGCCAGCAGCCTGAGTGACAGGGTAGGACGGCAGCCCCAGCATTTT | CASSLSDRVGRQPQHF | TRBV5-6 | TRBD1 | TRBJ1-5 | .
TGTGCCAGTAGTACCGGGACAGAGTTCTACGAGCAGTACTTC | CASSTGTEFYEQYF | TRBV19 | TRBD1 | TRBJ2-7 | few
TGTGCCAGCAGTTTATCATCCCCCGCGGGCTCTGGAAACACCATATATTTT | CASSLSSPAGSGNTIYF | TRBV28 | . | TRBJ1-3 | .
TGTGCCAGCAGTGAATTTGGTGGGGGCCCTCGGGGCTACACCTTC | CASSEFGGGPRGYTF | TRBV25-1 | . | TRBJ1-2 | few
TGTGCCAGCAGCCGGGACAGCTATGGCTACACCTTC | CASSRDSYGYTF | TRBV9 | TRBD1 | TRBJ1-2 | .
TGTGCCTGGAGTAGCGGGGGGGCATACGAGCAGTACTTC | CAWSSGGAYEQYF | TRBV30 | TRBD2 | TRBJ2-7 | .
TGTGCCAGCAGCCGTGACACGGTTGATGGCTACACCTTC | CASSRDTVDGYTF | TRBV6-6 | . | TRBJ1-2 | once
TGTGCCAGCAGGTCGGGAGGGGCGGTGCAGCCCCAGCATTTT | CASRSGGAVQPQHF | TRBV27 | . | TRBJ1-5 | .
TGTGCCAGCAGACGGCAGGCGTATAATTCACCCCTCCACTTT | CASRRQAYNSPLHF | TRBV2 | . | TRBJ1-6 | .
TGTGCCAGCAGCTTAGTACTAGCGGGGGGGCCGCATGAGCAGTTCTTC | CASSLVLAGGPHEQFF | TRBV7-2 | TRBD2 | TRBJ2-1 | .
TGCGCCAGCAGCCAGGCGACGGGGGAATCCTACAATGAGCAGTTCTTC | CASSQATGESYNEQFF | TRBV4-1 | . | TRBJ2-1 | .
TGTGCCAGCAGCCAGGAACAGGGGAACACTGAAGCTTTCTTT | CASSQEQGNTEAFF | TRBV4-2 | . | TRBJ1-1 | few
TGTGCCAGCAGCTTACGGACTAGCGGGGCCCCCGATACGCAGTATTTT | CASSLRTSGAPDTQYF | TRBV7-3 | TRBD2 | TRBJ2-3 | .
TGTGCCAGCGGCCAACCCTCTGGAGGCTATGGCTACACCTTC | CASGQPSGGYGYTF | TRBV9 | . | TRBJ1-2 | .
TGTGCCAGCAGGGGGGGTTCACCCCTCCACTTT | CASRGGSPLHF | TRBV2 | . | TRBJ1-6 | .
TGTGCCAGCAGCCTCTTGGGGACAGGGGGGTCTGGGGCCAACGTCCTGACTTTC | CASSLLGTGGSGANVLTF | TRBV14 | TRBD1 | TRBJ2-6 | .
TGCGCCAGCAGCTTCACTAGCGGGGGGGCCGGTACGCAGTATTTT | CASSFTSGGAGTQYF | TRBV5-1 | TRBD2 | TRBJ2-3 | .
TGTGCCAGCAGTTTTCGGGACAATGAGCAGTTCTTC | CASSFRDNEQFF | TRBV27 | . | TRBJ2-1 | .
TGTGCCAGCAGCCCTCACCGGGGTGGCACTGAAGCTTTCTTT | CASSPHRGGTEAFF | TRBV6-2/TRBV6-3 | . | TRBJ1-1 | .
TGCGCCAGCAGCCAAGCACCCCAGGGGAACACTGAAGCTTTCTTT | CASSQAPQGNTEAFF | TRBV4-1 | . | TRBJ1-1 | .
TGTGCCACCAGAGGACAGGGCAGGGATGGCTACACCTTC | CATRGQGRDGYTF | TRBV24-1 | TRBD1 | TRBJ1-2 | few
TGTGCCAGCAGCTTGGGGACATCGTACCAAGAGACCCAGTACTTC | CASSLGTSYQETQYF | TRBV7-7 | . | TRBJ2-5 | .
TGTGCCAGCAGCCCCGAGGGGGGGCGTAATGAGCAGTTCTTC | CASSPEGGRNEQFF | TRBV9 | . | TRBJ2-1 | .
TGTGCCAGCAGTCGCGACAGCTTCTCCTACGAGCAGTACTTC | CASSRDSFSYEQYF | TRBV6-5 | . | TRBJ2-7 | .
TGTGCCAGCAGCCCCGCGGACAGGGGAGGTCGGTCTGGCTACACCTTC | CASSPADRGGRSGYTF | TRBV3-1/TRBV3-2 | TRBD1 | TRBJ1-2 | .
TGTGCCAGCAGCTTAGGGGGAGGGAGGACAGATGAGACCCAGTACTTC | CASSLGGGRTDETQYF | TRBV7-9 | . | TRBJ2-5 | .
TGTGCCAGCACAGGGCAGAGCACAGATACGCAGTATTTT | CASTGQSTDTQYF | TRBV2 | . | TRBJ2-3 | .
TGTGCCAGCAGCCGTCCGAAGGAGGCTGGGGCTGAAGCTTTCTTT | CASSRPKEAGAEAFF | TRBV5-4 | . | TRBJ1-1 | .
TGTGCCAGCAGCCGGTGGGAGGTCACCGGGGAGCTGTTTTTT | CASSRWEVTGELFF | TRBV9 | . | TRBJ2-2 | .
TGTGCCAGCAGTACACCCCGTATCGGGGAAGGGATTGGCGGTGAAGCTTTCTTT | CASSTPRIGEGIGGEAFF | TRBV28 | . | TRBJ1-1 | .
TGTGCCAGTAGTACGCGTCTGGGGAGCTCTGGGGCCAACGTCCTGACTTTC | CASSTRLGSSGANVLTF | TRBV19 | . | TRBJ2-6 | .
TGTGCCAGTAGTCTACGGGGGGGGTCCTATCAGCCCCAGCATTTT | CASSLRGGSYQPQHF | TRBV19 | . | TRBJ1-5 | .
TGTGCCAGCAGTTCCGGGACACCGTACACCTTC | CASSSGTPYTF | TRBV28 | . | TRBJ1-2 | .
TGTGCCAGCAGCCGACAGGACCAAGAGACCCAGTACTTC | CASSRQDQETQYF | TRBV5-6 | . | TRBJ2-5 | .
TGTGCCTTCGGGGTTGAAGGTCGCCAGACTTTACAGTACTTC | CAFGVEGRQTLQYF | TRBV6-5 | . | TRBJ2-4 | .
TGTGCCAGCAGCGCACAGGGGGGAAACTATGGCTACACCTTC | CASSAQGGNYGYTF | TRBV7-2 | TRBD1 | TRBJ1-2 | .
TGTGCCAGCAGCCAAGATCGGAGCGGGGGTTTTAGCACAGATACGCAGTATTTT | CASSQDRSGGFSTDTQYF | TRBV4-2 | TRBD2 | TRBJ2-3 | .
TGTGCCAGCAGCCAAGGACAGGTTTCTGGGGCCAACGTCCTGACTTTC | CASSQGQVSGANVLTF | TRBV4-2 | . | TRBJ2-6 | .
TGCGCCAGCAGCTCCGAAGGAGGGCCAGCCGGGAAACTGTTTTTT | CASSSEGGPAGKLFF | TRBV5-1 | . | TRBJ1-4 | .
TGTGCCAGCAGTTACTACCGGGACAGGGCTGGAGAGCAGTACTTC | CASSYYRDRAGEQYF | TRBV6-5 | TRBD1 | TRBJ2-7 | .